Sequencing of this T cell receptor beta chain was carried out in a study of Graves' ophthalmopathy and Graves' hyperthyroidism. The study's findings and limits: Most clonotypes expanded in thyroid above 0.001 frequency were present in blood too. In separating ophthalmopathy from stable hyperthyroidism, a 13-signature model achieved around 85% sensitivity and around 80% specificity.

This clonotype was detected ten times or more. Antigen specificity is unknown. RNA transcripts yielded amplified TCR beta CDR3 regions. Investigators did first-round RT-PCR with HTBI primers, then second-round multiplex PCR. Via MiXCR, TCRdb re-called the multiplex PCR reads, giving one row per CDR3 protein. The table shows about 700,000 distinct CDR3 sequences, with roughly two fifths occurring only once. V was clipped by 5 bases and J by 2 bases, with 13 bases between them. The CDR3 is 14 residues long. From germline, CDR1 is SNHLY and CDR2 FYNNEI. Ophthalmopathy in the donors was of moderate-to-severe activity, with CAS ≥3, NOSPECS ≥4 and duration under 3 months. Researchers turned away patients with other autoimmune diseases, uncontrolled infections, pregnancy or lactation.

The V gene is TRBV2, the J gene TRBJ2-7; D tentatively fits TRBD1 or TRBD2 (5 bases each). The clonotype was recovered from an adult man with Graves' ophthalmopathy. Material for sequencing was peripheral blood. The CDR3 sequence: CASSPDRDAYEQYF. CDR3 nucleotide sequence: TGTGCCAGCAGTCCTGACCGGGACGCCTACGAGCAGTACTTC.